The 32 T cell receptor beta chains reported below all come from one sample, sequenced in a study of technical replicates of blood from a handful of donors. Only in-frame clones appear in the TCRdb table, and some are missing; sequencing was by immunoSEQ multiplex PCR. The sample carries about 76,000 clones, roughly 85% recorded once. Input material: PBMCs. Receptors were obtained from a human donor in good health. Some clones in this sample may be carry-over from other donors' samples.

The J gene is TRBJ1-2, the V gene TRBV2; D gene unclear. The CDR3 length is 17 residues. Trimming took off 5 bases at V and 2 bases at J, with 21 bases between the two ends. The germline gives CDR1 SNHLY, CDR2 FYNNEI. The CDR3 region has the DNA TGTGCCAGCAGTTCGATCCCGGGCTCAGGAGGGAACTATGGCTACACCTTC. Amino acid sequence: CASSSIPGSGGNYGYTF.

This rearrangement joins TRBV4-3 to TRBJ2-7; 11 bases agree with TRBD2. Germline-derived CDR1 and CDR2 are LGHNA and YSLEER. There are 15 residues in the CDR3. The J segment lost 0 bases and the V segment lost 2 bases, leaving 0 bases of the junction unmatched. This chain's CDR3 is CASSQLAGGSYEQYF. CDR3 bases: TGCGCCAGCAGCCAACTAGCGGGGGGCTCCTACGAGCAGTACTTC.

V is TRBV27 and J is TRBJ2-1; 7 nucleotides line up with TRBD1. Germline V gene lookup returns CDR1 MNHEY and CDR2 SMNVEV (reference sequence). V trimming: 3 bases; J trimming: 0 bases; junction bases outside the gene matches: 2. This CDR3 comprises 15 residues. The CDR3 spells CASSFRDSSYNEQFF. The CDR3 DNA follows: TGTGCCAGCAGTTTCCGGGACAGCTCCTACAATGAGCAGTTCTTC.

The rearrangement joins TRBV6-1 to TRBJ2-5, with a possible D match to TRBD2 (6 bases). Between the trimmed V and J ends, which lost 2 bases and 1 base, there was a span of 23 bases. There are 19 residues in the CDR3. Germline CDR1 is MNHNS and CDR2 is SASEGT. CDR3 bases: TGTGCCAGCAGTGAAATCCGGGGGTCGACTAGATTGGGCCAAGAGACCCAGTACTTC. It translates to CASSEIRGSTRLGQETQYF.

The chain joins TRBV12-2 to TRBJ1-2; no DNA check was done on the table's D call, TRBD1. TRBV12-2 corresponds to a pseudogene. The CDR3 is 15 residues long. This chain's CDR3 is CASRLVQGHSGGYTF. CDR3 bases: TGTGCAAGTCGCTTAGTGCAGGGTCACTCGGGCGGCTACACCTTC.

The chain recombines TRBV4-1 with TRBJ2-7, with a weak D call TRBD2 (5 bases). The germline V gene has CDR1 MGHRA and CDR2 YSYEKL. The CDR3 extends over 16 amino acids. V was shortened by 0 bases and J by 4 bases, with 16 bases between the two germline ends. This CDR3 reads CASSQDRASGGYEQYF. The CDR3 DNA is TGCGCCAGCAGCCAAGATAGGGCTAGTGGAGGATACGAGCAGTACTTC.

The V gene is TRBV19, the J gene TRBJ1-2; 7 bases are a match to TRBD1. Germline CDR1 is LNHDA and CDR2 is SQIVND (reference sequence). This CDR3 comprises 12 residues. The trim removed 7 bases at V and 4 bases at J, leaving 3 bases unmatched. Written as DNA, the CDR3 is TGTGCCAGTAAAAACAGGGGCTATGGCTACACCTTC. Translated: CASKNRGYGYTF.

The rearrangement links TRBV10-3 to TRBJ2-3, with D perhaps TRBD2 (6 bases). V lost 5 bases and J 4 bases, leaving 10 bases between the germline ends. The CDR3 runs 13 residues. The germline CDR1 and CDR2 sequences are ENHRY and SYGVKD. The CDR3 nucleotides are TGTGCCATCAGTCGCCGGGACTCAGATACGCAGTATTTT. As protein: CAISRRDSDTQYF.

The chain recombines TRBV11-1 with TRBJ2-7; 8 bases map to TRBD1. Germline V gene sequence: CDR1 SGHAT, CDR2 FQDESV (reference sequence). The CDR3 is 15 amino acids. Trimming cost V 0 bases and J 3 bases; bases outside gene matches: 4. CDR3 nucleotides: TGTGCCAGCAGCTTAGCGGTGGACAGGGTCTACGAGCAGTACTTC. Translating it yields CASSLAVDRVYEQYF.

The chain employs TRBV27 and TRBJ2-7, with 9 bases identical to TRBD2. This CDR3 comprises 15 residues. CDR1 is MNHEY and CDR2 is SMNVEV in the germline V gene (reference sequence). The junction had 3 bases not matched to a gene; V was cut back by 3 bases and J by 0 bases. CDR3 sequence (DNA): TGTGCCAGCAGTTTCCTAGCGGGGAGCTCCTACGAGCAGTACTTC. Amino acid sequence: CASSFLAGSSYEQYF.

V usage is TRBV15 and J usage is TRBJ2-3; a possible D gene is TRBD2 (5 bases). In germline, CDR1 is LNHNV, CDR2 YYDKDF (reference sequence). V lost 1 base to trimming and J lost 3 bases, with 11 bases between them. The CDR3 spans 15 residues. CDR3 bases: TGTGCCACCAGCAGAGCGGGAAGGATGACAGATACGCAGTATTTT. Amino acid sequence: CATSRAGRMTDTQYF.

The chain has TRBV7-9 and TRBJ2-3; 9 bases are shared with TRBD2. The CDR3 length is 14 residues. With V trimmed by 6 bases and J by 5 bases, 6 bases remained unmatched. CDR1 and CDR2 (germline): SEHNR, FQNEAQ (reference sequence). CDR3 amino acids: CASRSGGQGDTQYF. The CDR3, as DNA: TGTGCCAGCAGGAGCGGGGGGCAAGGAGATACGCAGTATTTT.

V gene TRBV29-1 combines with J gene TRBJ2-5; D is uncertain. This CDR3 comprises 14 residues. Germline V gene sequence: CDR1 SQVTM, CDR2 ANQGSEA. V lost 0 bases and J 4 bases, leaving 12 bases between the germline ends. In DNA, the CDR3 is TGCAGCGTTGAAGACTCTCCGGTTAGAGAGACCCAGTACTTC. Its protein is CSVEDSPVRETQYF.

This chain joins TRBV2 and TRBJ2-5; 7 nucleotides align to TRBD2. V was pared by 4 bases and J by 2 bases, with 4 bases of the junction left unmatched. The germline gives CDR1 SNHLY, CDR2 FYNNEI. The CDR3 is 14 amino acids. The CDR3 here is CASSGMGGQETQYF. The CDR3 DNA sequence: TGTGCCAGCAGTGGGATGGGGGGGCAAGAGACCCAGTACTTC.

This chain uses TRBV7-7 with TRBJ2-5, with TRBD1 as a possible D gene (6 bases). The V gene's germline CDR1 is SSHAT and CDR2 FNYEAQ (reference sequence). CDR3 length: 16 amino acids. V dropped 0 bases and J dropped 7 bases, with 18 bases sitting between them. This CDR3 reads CASSLAVGAPRGTQYF. The CDR3 DNA reads as TGTGCCAGCAGCTTAGCGGTGGGGGCTCCGCGCGGGACCCAGTACTTC.

This clone was seen only once. The CDR3 DNA reads TGTGCCAGCAGCGGCGGGACAGGGGTGTACACTGAAGCTTTCTTT. This encodes CASSGGTGVYTEAFF. This rearrangement joins TRBV2 to TRBJ1-1, with 10 bases fitting TRBD1. Germline trimming cut 6 bases from V and 3 bases from J; bases unmatched to any gene: 7. The germline gives CDR1 SNHLY, CDR2 FYNNEI. The CDR3 totals 15 residues.

This chain joins TRBV5-1 and TRBJ2-1; 7 nucleotides line up with TRBD1. Germline trimming cut 5 bases from V and 0 bases from J; bases unmatched to any gene: 2. Per the germline V gene, CDR1 is SGHRS and CDR2 is YFSETQ. The CDR3 runs to 14 residues. The chain's CDR3 is CASSRDSSYNEQFF. CDR3 nucleotides: TGCGCCAGCAGTCGGGACAGCTCCTACAATGAGCAGTTCTTC. The whole variable domain, remainder taken from reference TRBV5-1 and TRBJ2-1, is KAGVTQTPRYLIKTRGQQVTLSCSPISGHRSVSWYQQTPGQGLQFLFEYFSETQRNKGNFPGRFSGRQFSNSRSEMNVSTLELGDSALYLCASSRDSSYNEQFFGPGTRLTVL.

This chain connects TRBV7-2 to TRBJ2-7; the D gene is possibly TRBD1 (6 bases). Per germline, CDR1 SGHTA and CDR2 FQGNSA. This CDR3 is 15 amino acids long. V lost 5 bases and J lost 7, with 21 bases in between. The CDR3 nucleotides read TGTGCCAGCAGCCCCATTCAAGTAGGGGGACGGGAGCAGTACTTC. Amino acid sequence: CASSPIQVGGREQYF. Together with reference TRBV7-2 and TRBJ2-7, the CDR3 gives the full variable domain: GAGVSQSPSNKVTEKGKDVELRCDPISGHTALYWYRQSLGQGLEFLIYFQGNSAPDKSGLPSDRFSAERTGGSVSTLTIQRTQQEDSAVYLCASSPIQVGGREQYFGPGTRLTVT.

The chain links TRBV6-6 to TRBJ2-1; 8 bases are a match to TRBD2. V lost 6 bases to trimming and J lost 4 bases; unmatched junction nucleotides: 8. The germline CDR1 and CDR2 sequences are MNHNY and SVGAGI (reference sequence). There are 15 residues in the CDR3. CDR3 bases: TGTGCCAGCAGCCCTGGGCGGGGGGTTTACAATGAGCAGTTCTTC. This encodes CASSPGRGVYNEQFF.

The rearrangement links TRBV11-2 to TRBJ2-1; D is unclear. Trimming removed 8 bases from V and 9 bases from J, with 14 bases in between. The CDR3 totals 12 residues. CDR1 and CDR2 (germline): SGHAT, FQNNGV. The DNA of the CDR3 is TGTGCCAGCGCAGGCGTCTCGGTTGAGCAGTTCTTC. Translating gives CASAGVSVEQFF.

The chain joins TRBV4-3 to TRBJ2-1; 9 positions agree with TRBD2. The CDR3 runs to 14 residues. Trimming at V came to 1 base and at J to 13 bases, leaving 8 bases not matched to a gene. Germline CDR1 is LGHNA and CDR2 is YSLEER. CDR3 sequence: CASSQGVLAGNQFF. The CDR3 DNA sequence: TGCGCCAGCAGCCAAGGGGTGCTAGCGGGAAATCAGTTCTTC.

The V gene is TRBV5-4, the J gene TRBJ2-1; 7 bases map to TRBD2. Germline CDR1 is SGHNT and CDR2 is YYREEE (reference sequence). There are 15 residues in the CDR3. J lost 9 bases, V lost 1 base, and 10 bases had no gene match. This CDR3 is CASSLSGGGRLEQFF. CDR3 bases: TGTGCCAGCAGCTTGAGTGGGGGGGGAAGGCTTGAGCAGTTCTTC.

This clone was counted many times. The chain uses TRBV5-1 and TRBJ1-1, with 9 bases matching TRBD1. After removal of 5 bases from V and 5 bases from J, the junction contained 16 bases not matched to a gene. CDR1 and CDR2 from the germline V gene are SGHRS and YFSETQ. The CDR3 length is 17 residues. The CDR3 loop reads CASRDPKTGGGGTEAFF. The CDR3 DNA reads TGCGCCAGCAGGGATCCGAAAACAGGGGGCGGTGGGACTGAAGCTTTCTTT.

This chain uses TRBV30 with TRBJ2-5, with 7 bases identical to TRBD2. V lost 5 bases to trimming and J lost 7 bases; unmatched junction nucleotides: 7. Germline CDR1 reads GTSNPN; CDR2 reads SVGIG (reference sequence). This CDR3 contains 12 residues. CDR3 protein: CAWEAGMGTQYF. CDR3 nucleotides: TGTGCCTGGGAAGCGGGAATGGGGACCCAGTACTTC.

Concerning this clone itself: One end of the junction varies from germline; a read error may be responsible. The chain is built from TRBV5-6 and TRBJ2-5; TRBD1 matches 9 bases. The CDR3 is 16 residues long. Per the germline V gene, CDR1 is SGHDT and CDR2 is YYEEEE. The CDR3, as DNA: TGTGCCAGCAGCTTGCGAACCGGGACAGGGCAAGGGACCCAGTACTTC. Its translation is CASSLRTGTGQGTQYF.

The CDR3 region is CASTRDSPYEQYF. CDR3 in DNA: TGTGCCAGCACTCGGGACAGTCCCTACGAGCAGTACTTC. The chain couples TRBV6-1 to TRBJ2-7; 7 bases match TRBD1. This CDR3 is built from 13 residues. The germline V gene has CDR1 MNHNS and CDR2 SASEGT. Trimming cost V 7 bases and J 2 bases; bases outside gene matches: 5.

V usage is TRBV6-5 and J usage is TRBJ1-3; 7 bases are a match to TRBD1. Germline V gene lookup returns CDR1 MNHEY and CDR2 SVGAGI. CDR3 length: 14 amino acids. V lost 8 bases, J lost 3 bases, and 7 bases stayed unmatched. The CDR3 loop is CASRDSLGGNTIYF. The CDR3 coding sequence is TGTGCCAGCCGGGACAGTCTGGGTGGAAACACCATATATTTT.

This clone was counted a few times. The V gene is TRBV12-5, the J gene TRBJ2-7; D is ambiguous. V was pared by 0 bases and J by 0 bases, with 9 bases between. This CDR3 comprises 15 residues. CDR1 and CDR2 (germline): LGHNT, FRNRAP. The CDR3 bases are TGTGCTAGTGGTTTGGTAACTGGCGGCTCCTACGAGCAGTACTTC. The encoded protein is CASGLVTGGSYEQYF.

V is TRBV21-1 and J is TRBJ1-1. TRBV21-1 constitutes a pseudogene. This CDR3 contains 15 residues. In DNA form, the CDR3 reads TGTGCCAGCATACCTGGGGGGAACATGAACACTGAAGCTTTCTTT. Translation gives CASIPGGNMNTEAFF.

The chain carries TRBV5-6 and TRBJ2-7, with 8 positions matching TRBD1. This CDR3 contains 14 residues. Germline V gene lookup returns CDR1 SGHDT and CDR2 YYEEEE. V dropped 4 bases and J dropped 7; count of bases not matched to a gene: 10. The DNA of the CDR3 is TGTGCCAGCAGCCGGAGACAGGGGCTGGGTGAGCAGTACTTC. This translates into CASSRRQGLGEQYF.

The CDR3 protein is CASSRTGVAEQYF. The CDR3 bases are TGCGCCAGCAGCCGCACAGGGGTCGCCGAGCAGTACTTC. This sequence joins TRBV5-1 and TRBJ2-7, with 7 bases identical to TRBD1. This CDR3 has 13 amino acids. The trim removed 4 bases at V and 6 bases at J, leaving 7 bases unmatched. The germline gives CDR1 SGHRS, CDR2 YFSETQ.

J is TRBJ1-1 and V is TRBV5-1; no clear D gene. This CDR3 contains 15 residues. Germline V gene data show CDR1 as SGHRS and CDR2 as YFSETQ. Trimming left V 4 bases short and J 1 base short, with 14 bases between. The CDR3 protein is CASSPWETRNTEAFF. The CDR3 nucleotides are TGCGCCAGCAGCCCTTGGGAGACCCGGAACACTGAAGCTTTCTTT.